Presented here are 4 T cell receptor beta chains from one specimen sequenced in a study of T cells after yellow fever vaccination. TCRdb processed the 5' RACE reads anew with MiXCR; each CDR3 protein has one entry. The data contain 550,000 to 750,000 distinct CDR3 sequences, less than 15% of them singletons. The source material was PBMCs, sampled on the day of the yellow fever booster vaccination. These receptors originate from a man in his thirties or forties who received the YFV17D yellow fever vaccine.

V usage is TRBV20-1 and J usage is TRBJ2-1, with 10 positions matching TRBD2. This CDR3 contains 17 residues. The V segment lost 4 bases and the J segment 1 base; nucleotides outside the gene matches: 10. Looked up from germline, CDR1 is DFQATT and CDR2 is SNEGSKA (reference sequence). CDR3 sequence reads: CSAKSPSGSRSYNEQFF. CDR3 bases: TGCAGTGCTAAGAGCCCTAGCGGGAGTAGGTCCTACAATGAGCAGTTCTTC.

CDR3 region: CASSVDAADYNEQFF. Written as DNA, the CDR3 is TGTGCCAGCAGCGTAGATGCTGCAGACTACAATGAGCAGTTCTTC. The chain joins TRBV9 to TRBJ2-1; the D is unclear. This CDR3 comprises 15 residues. V was trimmed by 0 bases and J by 3 bases, leaving 10 bases between them. Germline V CDR1 and CDR2: SGDLS, YYNGEE. The full variable domain, with the rest looked up from reference TRBV9 and TRBJ2-1, is DSGVTQTPKHLITATGQRVTLRCSPRSGDLSVYWYQQSLDQGLQFLIQYYNGEERAKGNILERFSAQQFPDLHSELNLSSLELGDSALYFCASSVDAADYNEQFFGPGTRLTVL.

The CDR3 reads CASSRGRDSSYEQYF. CDR3 bases: TGTGCCAGCAGTCGAGGACGGGATTCGTCCTACGAGCAGTACTTC. The chain combines TRBV12-3 or TRBV12-4 with TRBJ2-7; perhaps TRBD2 as D (5 bases). Trimming took off 5 bases at V and 1 base at J, with 15 bases between the two ends. The CDR3 extends over 15 amino acids.

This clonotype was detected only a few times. The CDR3 protein is CASSPGGLAGRNEQFF. CDR3 sequence (DNA): TGTGCCAGCAGCCCGGGGGGACTAGCGGGACGAAATGAGCAGTTCTTC. This rearrangement joins TRBV4-2 to TRBJ2-1; 13 positions agree with TRBD2. This CDR3 spans 16 amino acids. Germline CDR1 and CDR2: LGHNA and YNFKEQ. The V segment lost 4 bases and the J segment 7 bases; nucleotides outside the gene matches: 7.